One sample yielded the 17 T cell receptor beta chains listed below, sequenced in a study of response to subunit inactivated influenza vaccine. From the RT-PCR reads, TCRdb called clonotypes with MiXCR, one entry per CDR3 protein. Seen here are about 650,000 distinct CDR3 sequences, approximately 15% observed once, and the top ten hold around a tenth. The sample consisted of PBMCs from blood, taken 11 to 12 days after vaccination. All receptors come from a man aged 50 to 59 who received an inactivated influenza vaccine.

This clonotype was observed a few times. The chain combines TRBV10-3 with TRBJ1-1, with unresolved D. V was clipped by 7 bases and J by 0 bases, with 9 bases between them. Looked up from germline, CDR1 is ENHRY and CDR2 is SYGVKD. CDR3 length: 13 residues. The chain's CDR3 is CAINPDMNTEAFF. The CDR3 DNA reads as TGTGCCATCAATCCAGACATGAACACTGAAGCTTTCTTT.

The chain employs TRBV4-3 and TRBJ1-2; unclear D gene. The CDR3 extends over 16 amino acids. V was trimmed by 1 base and J by 0 bases, leaving 12 bases between them. The germline V gene has CDR1 LGHNA and CDR2 YSLEER. The CDR3 region is CASSQGESRANYGYTF. The CDR3 nucleotides read TGCGCCAGCAGCCAAGGGGAGTCAAGAGCTAACTATGGCTACACCTTC.

This clonotype was recorded a few times. The chain has TRBV24-1 and TRBJ2-5, with D possibly being TRBD2 (5 bases). V gave up 3 bases and J gave up 2 bases, with 9 bases separating them. The CDR3 loop spans 14 amino acids. Germline V lookup: CDR1 KGHDR, CDR2 SFDVKD. CDR3 in DNA: TGTGCCACCAGTGATCGGAGGAATCAAGAGACCCAGTACTTC. It encodes CATSDRRNQETQYF.

This clonotype has just a few counts. The gene calls are TRBV6-2 or TRBV6-3 and TRBJ2-1; D is perhaps TRBD1 (6 bases). The CDR3 is made up of 15 amino acids. Trimming shortened V by 7 bases and J by 0 bases, and 13 bases separated the two germline ends. Germline CDR1 MNHEY, CDR2 SVGEGT. The CDR3 nucleotides read TGTGCCAGCAAACTCACAGGGAGCTCCTACAATGAGCAGTTCTTC. Protein sequence: CASKLTGSSYNEQFF.

This rearrangement joins TRBV6-2 or TRBV6-3 to TRBJ2-1, with D maybe TRBD2 (5 bases). Germline V gene data show CDR1 as MNHEY and CDR2 as SVGEGT. The V gene lost 4 bases and the J gene lost 0 bases, with 13 bases spanning the gap. This CDR3 comprises 16 residues. The CDR3 nucleotides are TGTGCCAGCAGTTCCCTTTGGAGCGGCTCCTACAATGAGCAGTTCTTC. This gives the protein CASSSLWSGSYNEQFF.

DNA of the CDR3: TGTGCCAGCAGCTTAAGGGTCAGGGAGAACACCGGGGAGCTGTTTTTT. This sequence encodes CASSLRVRENTGELFF. The rearrangement links TRBV13 to TRBJ2-2; TRBD1 is a possible D gene (5 bases). Germline CDR1 reads PRHDT; CDR2 reads FYEKMQ (reference sequence). The CDR3 extends over 16 amino acids. Trimming left V 2 bases short and J 1 base short, with 11 bases between. The full variable domain, completed using reference TRBV13 and TRBJ2-2, is AAGVIQSPRHLIKEKRETATLKCYPIPRHDTVYWYQQGPGQDPQFLISFYEKMQSDKGSIPDRFSAQQFSDYHSELNMSSLELGDSALYFCASSLRVRENTGELFFGEGSRLTVL.

In its sample, this clonotype was seen a few times. The chain combines TRBV15 with TRBJ1-5; no clear D gene. The CDR3 runs 16 residues. CDR1 and CDR2 from the germline V gene are LNHNV and YYDKDF (reference sequence). V lost 0 bases, J lost 0 bases, and 9 bases lay in between. The CDR3: CATSRDYSHSNQPQHF. The CDR3 region has the DNA TGTGCCACCAGCAGAGATTACAGTCATAGCAATCAGCCCCAGCATTTT.

This chain connects TRBV20-1 to TRBJ2-3, with 10 bases that match TRBD1. This CDR3 has 17 residues. With V trimmed by 2 bases and J by 0 bases, 8 bases remained unmatched. Germline V gives CDR1 DFQATT, CDR2 SNEGSKA (reference sequence). The DNA for the CDR3 is TGCAGTGCTAGACAGGACAGGGGGTATTCTAGCACAGATACGCAGTATTTT. Translating it yields CSARQDRGYSSTDTQYF.

This clonotype came up a few times. The chain couples TRBV5-1 to TRBJ1-4, with D hard to call. V gave up 0 bases and J gave up 8 bases, with 11 bases separating them. CDR3 length: 14 residues. CDR1 and CDR2 from the germline V gene are SGHRS and YFSETQ. CDR3 sequence reads: CASSLGGPREKLFF. CDR3 in DNA: TGCGCCAGCAGCTTGGGAGGCCCTCGAGAAAAACTGTTTTTT. The variable domain in full, completed from reference TRBV5-1 and TRBJ1-4, reads KAGVTQTPRYLIKTRGQQVTLSCSPISGHRSVSWYQQTPGQGLQFLFEYFSETQRNKGNFPGRFSGRQFSNSRSEMNVSTLELGDSALYLCASSLGGPREKLFFGSGTQLSVL.

This clonotype ranks as medium-sized. The genes are TRBV25-1 and TRBJ2-1, with D perhaps matching TRBD2 (6 bases). This CDR3 spans 16 amino acids. Trimming left V 5 bases short and J 4 bases short, with 18 bases between. In germline, CDR1 is MGHDK, CDR2 SYGVNS. CDR3 sequence reads: CASSPDRESYYNEQFF. CDR3 in DNA: TGTGCCAGCAGTCCAGACCGGGAGTCGTATTACAATGAGCAGTTCTTC.

This sequence joins TRBV10-3 and TRBJ2-3; the D is unclear. The germline V gene encodes CDR1 ENHRY and CDR2 SYGVKD. The V end was cut by 10 bases, the J end by 3 bases, with 17 bases between. The CDR3 extends over 14 amino acids. CDR3 coding DNA: TGTGCCACCCGAAGTACCTTTGGGACAGATACGCAGTATTTT. Protein sequence: CATRSTFGTDTQYF.

This sequence joins TRBV20-1 and TRBJ2-1, with unresolved D. Between the trimmed V and J ends, which lost 3 bases and 8 bases, there was a span of 14 bases. The CDR3 contains 13 residues. Germline lookup yields CDR1 DFQATT and CDR2 SNEGSKA (reference sequence). CDR3 bases: TGCAGTGCTAGGTTACCGTATAGGGATGAGCAGTTCTTC. It encodes CSARLPYRDEQFF.

There are a few counts of this clonotype. V usage is TRBV5-1 and J usage is TRBJ2-3; 7 positions agree with TRBD1. The germline V gene has CDR1 SGHRS and CDR2 YFSETQ. With 3 bases clipped from V and 4 bases from J, the junction kept 5 bases outside the gene matches. The CDR3 length is 14 residues. The CDR3 is CASSSGTAADTQYF. CDR3 bases: TGCGCCAGCAGCTCGGGGACAGCGGCAGATACGCAGTATTTT.

The V and J genes are TRBV28 and TRBJ2-7, with 9 nucleotides matching TRBD2. This CDR3 has 15 residues. Germline CDR1 reads MDHEN; CDR2 reads SYDVKM. Losses at the gene ends were 4 bases for V and 2 bases for J; bases not matched to a gene: 6. The CDR3 bases are TGTGCCAGCAGTTACGTGGCTAGCGGGGCCTACGAGCAGTACTTC. This sequence encodes CASSYVASGAYEQYF.

J is TRBJ2-2 and V is TRBV19; tentative D call: TRBD1 (6 bases). The CDR3 length is 13 residues. Germline assignment: CDR1 LNHDA and CDR2 SQIVND (reference sequence). Trimming pared 6 bases from V and 5 bases from J, leaving 10 bases between. CDR3 sequence: CASRLQGTGELFF. The CDR3 bases are TGTGCCAGTAGACTACAGGGTACCGGGGAGCTGTTTTTT.

The chain combines TRBV5-6 with TRBJ2-2; no definite D call. V lost 3 bases and J lost 0, with 12 bases in between. The germline V gene encodes CDR1 SGHDT and CDR2 YYEEEE. CDR3 length: 16 amino acids. CDR3 sequence reads: CASSSFPISNTGELFF. In DNA form, the CDR3 reads TGTGCCAGCAGCTCCTTCCCTATATCGAACACCGGGGAGCTGTTTTTT.

This clonotype was found a few times. The chain has TRBV2 and TRBJ2-7, with D possibly matching TRBD2 (6 bases). V lost 4 bases and J lost 0, with 10 bases in between. CDR3 length: 14 residues. From germline, CDR1 is SNHLY and CDR2 FYNNEI. CDR3 in amino acids: CASSVEGSSYEQYF. The CDR3 coding sequence is TGTGCCAGCAGTGTGGAGGGGAGCTCCTACGAGCAGTACTTC.